This T cell receptor beta chain was captured by sequencing in a study of blood T cell repertoires in COVID-19. Study in general: Whether acute or convalescent, the COVID-19 samples came from the United States, Italy and Spain.

Trimming stripped 3 bases from V and 0 bases from J, with 13 bases between. This CDR3 has 17 amino acids. Germline loops: CDR1 SGDLS, CDR2 YYNGEE. The assay was immunoSEQ multiplex PCR, and TCRdb's table has in-frame clones only and misses some. The table includes fewer than 350,000 clones, 85% detected once. This receptor was taken from a woman aged 50 to 65 who had recovered from COVID-19. Sequences were obtained from PBMCs or T cells enriched from blood (not recorded which). V gene TRBV9 combines with J gene TRBJ1-6, with D possibly TRBD1 on 5 matching bases. The CDR3, as DNA: TGTGCCAGCAGCGGCGGGACGGTAACCTCCTATAATTCACCCCTCCACTTT. It encodes CASSGGTVTSYNSPLHF.